The 24 T cell receptor beta chains listed next were all sequenced from one sample in a study of monozygotic twins with inflammatory bowel disease (dated by TCRdb to the late 2010s). The receptor library was made with 5' RACE. This sample was sequenced with an Illumina HiSeq 2500. After reprocessing by TCRdb, each CDR3 protein sequence is one entry, and no DNA is given. This sample's clone table shows approximately 330,000 distinct CDR3 sequences. Clones ranked in the top ten supply approximately 2% of the sample. The specimen sequenced was blood. These receptors were obtained from a human donor with ulcerative colitis or Crohn's disease, or a healthy co-twin of an affected twin (not recorded which).

This sequence joins TRBV12-3 or TRBV12-4 and TRBJ2-1. This CDR3 has 14 residues. The CDR3 reads CASIQGDLLNEQFF.

The chain links TRBV15 to TRBJ2-7; TCRdb names TRBD1, which stays unverified in the absence of DNA. Germline V gives CDR1 LNHNV, CDR2 YYDKDF (reference sequence). CDR3 size: 15 residues. CDR3: CATSFRQARSYEQYF.

CDR3 residues: CASSQHGIRGTEAFF. V and J are TRBV4-3 and TRBJ1-1. The CDR3 has 15 residues. Germline V gene data show CDR1 as LGHNA and CDR2 as YSLEER.

This chain uses TRBV5-1 with TRBJ2-1; the TCRdb D gene call, TRBD2, has no DNA to confirm it. Germline assignment: CDR1 SGHRS and CDR2 YFSETQ. This CDR3 is built from 15 residues. CDR3 in amino acids: CASSPADYGRVEQFF.

The J gene is TRBJ2-5, the V gene TRBV6-1; TCRdb outputs TRBD2, but without DNA this stays unchecked. The germline gives CDR1 MNHNS, CDR2 SASEGT. The CDR3 runs to 14 residues. The CDR3 loop is CASSRSGPTETQYF.

The chain joins TRBV11-2 to TRBJ2-2. This CDR3 comprises 13 residues. CDR1 and CDR2 from the germline V gene are SGHAT and FQNNGV. CDR3 sequence reads: CASNRVDTGELFF.

This sequence joins TRBV20-1 and TRBJ2-7; absent DNA, TCRdb's TRBD1 call cannot be checked. CDR3 size: 15 residues. Germline assignment: CDR1 DFQATT and CDR2 SNEGSKA (reference sequence). The CDR3 loop reads CSAREVTVGSYEQYF.

V gene TRBV27 combines with J gene TRBJ2-7; TCRdb reports TRBD1, a call that lacks DNA to check it against. The CDR3 covers 14 residues. The germline V gene has CDR1 MNHEY and CDR2 SMNVEV (reference sequence). The CDR3 region is CASSVQGSTYEQYF.

CDR3 residues: CASSTGMQETQYF. This chain connects TRBV5-1 to TRBJ2-5; the TCRdb call, TRBD1, lacks DNA for checking. In germline, CDR1 is SGHRS, CDR2 YFSETQ. The CDR3 has 13 residues.

The V and J genes are TRBV6-2 or TRBV6-3 and TRBJ2-1; the D call of TRBD2 rests on TCRdb alone, since no DNA is present to check it. Germline CDR1 is MNHEY and CDR2 is SVGEGT. This CDR3 has 14 amino acids. The chain's CDR3 is CASSRQTSGRFVFF.

The chain employs TRBV10-3 and TRBJ1-2. Germline CDR1 is ENHRY and CDR2 is SYGVKD. The CDR3 has 15 residues. The CDR3 protein is CAISEPTTQPYGYTF.

The genes are TRBV6-1 and TRBJ2-7; TCRdb selects TRBD2, and the lack of DNA leaves this call unchecked. This CDR3 is built from 14 residues. CDR1 is MNHNS and CDR2 is SASEGT in the germline V gene. This CDR3 is CASSEEMTSNEQYF.

V usage is TRBV27 and J usage is TRBJ2-1; as DNA is missing, the TRBD1 call by TCRdb cannot be tested. Germline loops: CDR1 MNHEY, CDR2 SMNVEV (reference sequence). The CDR3 spans 16 residues. The chain's CDR3 is CASSLRGTGSYNEQFF.

The chain has TRBV24-1 and TRBJ2-1; with no DNA, the TCRdb D assignment of TRBD2 cannot be verified. The CDR3 covers 14 residues. Germline V gene data show CDR1 as KGHDR and CDR2 as SFDVKD. CDR3 protein: CATSDYGRANEQFF.

The chain recombines TRBV11-2 with TRBJ1-5; as DNA is missing, the TRBD1 call by TCRdb cannot be tested. Germline CDR1 reads SGHAT; CDR2 reads FQNNGV. The length of the CDR3 is 15 residues. CDR3 sequence reads: CASSRTGFSNQPQHF.

The chain couples TRBV29-1 to TRBJ2-7; the D call of TRBD2 rests on TCRdb alone, since no DNA is present to check it. Per the germline V gene, CDR1 is SQVTM and CDR2 is ANQGSEA. The CDR3 length is 14 residues. The CDR3 sequence: CSVEGPGLGDEQYF.

The chain links TRBV4-3 to TRBJ2-3. The CDR3 is 14 amino acids. CDR1 is LGHNA and CDR2 is YSLEER in the germline V gene. Here the CDR3 reads CASSQDLAGDTQYF.

This chain connects TRBV7-2 to TRBJ2-7; TCRdb indicates TRBD2, and absent DNA this call remains unverified. The CDR3 has 15 residues. Germline V lookup: CDR1 SGHTA, CDR2 FQGNSA. The CDR3: CASSLSPQGSYEQYF.

This rearrangement joins TRBV10-2 to TRBJ1-1. Germline V gives CDR1 WSHSY, CDR2 SAAADI. CDR3 length: 11 amino acids. The CDR3 loop is CASSGPYGAFF.

This CDR3 is CASSPNSRGAEETQYF. This chain uses TRBV7-9 with TRBJ2-5; TCRdb selects TRBD1, and the lack of DNA leaves this call unchecked. The CDR3 sequence is 16 residues long. Germline assignment: CDR1 SEHNR and CDR2 FQNEAQ (reference sequence). The full variable domain, rest sourced from reference TRBV7-9 and TRBJ2-5, is DTGVSQNPRHKITKRGQNVTFRCDPISEHNRLYWYRQTLGQGPEFLTYFQNEAQLEKSRLLSDRFSAERPKGSFSTLEIQRTEQGDSAMYLCASSPNSRGAEETQYFGPGTRLLVL.

The chain has TRBV13 and TRBJ2-3; TCRdb's D call, TRBD2, is unchecked because there is no DNA. The CDR3 extends over 15 amino acids. Germline CDR1 is PRHDT and CDR2 is FYEKMQ (reference sequence). This CDR3 is CASSLPRLAGSTQYF.

The chain links TRBV5-4 to TRBJ1-4. Germline V gene data show CDR1 as SGHNT and CDR2 as YYREEE (reference sequence). The CDR3 length is 14 residues. The CDR3 sequence: CASSRIGVEEKLFF.

The chain recombines TRBV9 with TRBJ1-2; TCRdb picks TRBD1, but there is no DNA to check that call. CDR3 length equals 15 residues. Germline CDR1 SGDLS, CDR2 YYNGEE. The CDR3 spells CASSPRSWDRYGYTF.

The V call is TRBV24-1, the J call TRBJ2-7. The CDR3 length is 15 residues. The germline V gene encodes CDR1 KGHDR and CDR2 SFDVKD. The CDR3 here is CATSDRGNGADEQYF.